The clone carrying this T cell receptor beta chain was found many times. Antigen unknown. The DNA ends 3 residues before the CDR3 does, and the rest of the CDR3 is filled in from the germline J gene. V was shortened by 3 bases and J by 2 bases, with 17 bases between the two germline ends. Germline CDR1 is SGHNT and CDR2 is YYREEE (reference sequence). CDR3 length equals 16 residues. This specimen belongs to a study of T cell clonality in common variable immunodeficiency. General study findings and limits: Compared with healthy controls, CVID subjects showed increased TCRbeta clonality, mostly in about a third. Links between repertoire features and CVID complications were heterogeneity-limited. Shared TCRbeta clones were fewer between CVID subjects than controls.

Each donor provided about 5 to 8 ml of heparinized whole blood. The data were produced by immunoSEQ multiplex PCR, yet TCRdb's version contains in-frame clones alone and is incomplete. This sample shows 55,000 to 65,000 clones and no singletons; around 1.6% rests with the ten largest. The TCR sequence derives from a person between 18 and 69 years old in good health. The sequenced sample was peripheral blood mononuclear cells. The rearrangement links TRBV5-4 to TRBJ2-5; perhaps TRBD2 as D (6 bases). The CDR3 loop is CASSSPTSPVQETQYF. The CDR3 bases that were read are TGTGCCAGCAGCTCCCCTACTAGCCCGGTTCAAGAGACC.